This T cell receptor beta chain was identified during a study of blood T cells in healthy people across ages. Findings and limits, study-wide: PBMCs that were unsorted prevented a conclusive naive versus antigen-experienced comparison. Researchers report that TCR beta diversity correlated strongly with naive T cell percentage.

For this clonotype: Its antigen is not identified.

The J segment lost 7 bases and the V segment lost 1 base, leaving 5 bases of the junction unmatched. The CDR3 length is 15 residues. Germline loops: CDR1 SGHDN, CDR2 FVKESK. Primers used in a second PCR of roughly 6 to 12 cycles were a sample-barcoded 5' primer and a J-beta primer mix. Using its own MiXCR run on the 5' RACE reads, TCRdb lists one record per CDR3 protein. The table lists around 990,000 distinct CDR3 sequences, under 40% of them singletons. Sequenced sample: blood. The chain carries TRBV14 and TRBJ2-1, with 9 nucleotides matching TRBD2. The TCR comes from a young man in good health. This chain's CDR3 is CASSQVSLAGNEQFF. The CDR3 DNA is TGTGCCAGCAGCCAAGTCTCTCTAGCGGGGAATGAGCAGTTCTTC.